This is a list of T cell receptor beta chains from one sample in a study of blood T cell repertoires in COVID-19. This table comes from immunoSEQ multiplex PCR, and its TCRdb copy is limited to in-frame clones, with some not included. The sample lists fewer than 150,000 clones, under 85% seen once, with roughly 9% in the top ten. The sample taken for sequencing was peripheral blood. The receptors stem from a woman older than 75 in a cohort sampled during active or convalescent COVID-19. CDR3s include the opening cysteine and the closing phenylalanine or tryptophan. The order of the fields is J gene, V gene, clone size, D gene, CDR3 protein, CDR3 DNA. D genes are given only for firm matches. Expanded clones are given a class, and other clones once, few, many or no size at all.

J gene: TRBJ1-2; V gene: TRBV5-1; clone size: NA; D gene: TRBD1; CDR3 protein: CASSLGDRAGGYTF; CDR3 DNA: TGCGCCAGCAGCTTGGGGGACAGGGCTGGTGGCTACACCTTC
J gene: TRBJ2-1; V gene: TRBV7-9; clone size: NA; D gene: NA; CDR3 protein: CASSLGVFNEQFF; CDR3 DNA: TGTGCCAGCAGCTTGGGAGTCTTCAATGAGCAGTTCTTC
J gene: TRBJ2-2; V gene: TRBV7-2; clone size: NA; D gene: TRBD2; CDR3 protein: CASSPRLARELFF; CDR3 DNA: TGTGCCAGCAGCCCTAGACTAGCCCGGGAGCTGTTTTTT
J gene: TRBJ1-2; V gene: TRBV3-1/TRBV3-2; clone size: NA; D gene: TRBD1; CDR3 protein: CASSLSTGGFDYGYTF; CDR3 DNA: TGTGCCAGCAGTCTTTCAACAGGGGGCTTCGACTATGGCTACACCTTC
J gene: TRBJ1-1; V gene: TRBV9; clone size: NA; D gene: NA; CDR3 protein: CASSSHRDMNTEAFF; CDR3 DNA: TGTGCCAGCAGCTCACACAGGGACATGAACACTGAAGCTTTCTTT
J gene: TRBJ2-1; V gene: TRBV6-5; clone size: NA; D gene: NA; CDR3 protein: CASGKGRIGGNEQFF; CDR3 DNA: TGTGCCAGCGGGAAAGGGCGGATAGGAGGTAATGAGCAGTTCTTC
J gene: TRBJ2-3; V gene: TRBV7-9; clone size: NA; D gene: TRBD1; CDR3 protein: CASSFGGQADTQYF; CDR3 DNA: TGTGCCAGCAGCTTTGGGGGACAGGCAGATACGCAGTATTTT
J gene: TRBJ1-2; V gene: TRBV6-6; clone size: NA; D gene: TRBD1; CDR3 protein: CASRQGEGGYGYTF; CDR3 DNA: TGTGCCAGCAGACAGGGGGAGGGGGGCTATGGCTACACCTTC
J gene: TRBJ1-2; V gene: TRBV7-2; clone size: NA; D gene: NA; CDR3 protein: CASSPLSVYGYTF; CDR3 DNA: TGTGCCAGCAGCCCCCTTAGTGTGTATGGCTACACCTTC
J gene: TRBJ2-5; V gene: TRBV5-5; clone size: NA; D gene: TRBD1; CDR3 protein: CASSTPGQAKQETQYF; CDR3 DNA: TGTGCCAGCAGCACACCGGGACAGGCAAAACAAGAGACCCAGTACTTC
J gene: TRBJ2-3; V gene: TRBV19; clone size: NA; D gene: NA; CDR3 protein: CASSSRGVFSTDTQYF; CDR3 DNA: TGTGCCAGTAGTAGCAGGGGAGTTTTCAGCACAGATACGCAGTATTTT
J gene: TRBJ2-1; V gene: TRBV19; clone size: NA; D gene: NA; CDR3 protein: CACREQGLNEQFF; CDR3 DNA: TGTGCCTGCCGGGAGCAAGGCCTCAATGAGCAGTTCTTC
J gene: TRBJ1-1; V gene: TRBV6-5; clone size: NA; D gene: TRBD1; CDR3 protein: CASSPRGQGASRAFF; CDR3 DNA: TGTGCCAGCAGTCCCAGAGGACAGGGGGCTTCGCGAGCTTTCTTT
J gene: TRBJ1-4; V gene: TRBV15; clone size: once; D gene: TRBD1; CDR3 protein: CATSREQTGFATNEKLFF; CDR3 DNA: TGTGCCACCAGCAGAGAGCAGACAGGGTTTGCAACTAATGAAAAACTGTTTTTT
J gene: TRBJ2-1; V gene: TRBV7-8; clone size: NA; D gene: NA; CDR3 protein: CASSLYTGINEQFF; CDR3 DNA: TGTGCCAGCAGCTTGTACACAGGGATCAATGAGCAGTTCTTC
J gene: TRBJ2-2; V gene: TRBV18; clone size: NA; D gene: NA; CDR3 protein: CASSPLGLPTGELFF; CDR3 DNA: TGTGCCAGCTCACCTCTGGGACTCCCCACCGGGGAGCTGTTTTTT
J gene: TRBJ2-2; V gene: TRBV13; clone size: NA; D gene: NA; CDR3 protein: CASSLKLTGTGELFF; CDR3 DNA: TGTGCCAGCAGCTTAAAGCTTACAGGTACCGGGGAGCTGTTTTTT
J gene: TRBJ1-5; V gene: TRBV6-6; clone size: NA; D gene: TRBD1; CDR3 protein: CASSLDRGWNQPQHF; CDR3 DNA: TGTGCCAGCAGTTTAGACAGGGGGTGGAATCAGCCCCAGCATTTT
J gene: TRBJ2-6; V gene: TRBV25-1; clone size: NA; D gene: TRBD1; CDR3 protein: CASSPQGATGANVLTF; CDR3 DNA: TGTGCCAGCAGTCCACAGGGGGCGACGGGGGCCAACGTCCTGACTTTC
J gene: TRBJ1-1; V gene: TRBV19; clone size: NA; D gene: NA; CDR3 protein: CASSPDGGDTEAFF; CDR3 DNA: TGTGCCAGTAGCCCTGACGGGGGGGACACTGAAGCTTTCTTT
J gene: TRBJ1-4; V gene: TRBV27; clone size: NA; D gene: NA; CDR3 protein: CASTRWGANEKLFF; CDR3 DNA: TGTGCCAGCACCCGTTGGGGAGCTAATGAAAAACTGTTTTTT
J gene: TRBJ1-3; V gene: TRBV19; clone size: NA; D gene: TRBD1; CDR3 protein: CASRASGTVKLLGNTIYF; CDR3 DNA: TGTGCCAGTAGGGCATCCGGGACAGTTAAGCTACTTGGAAACACCATATATTTT
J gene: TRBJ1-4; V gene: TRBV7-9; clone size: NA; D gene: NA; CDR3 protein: CASSLWGDEKLFF; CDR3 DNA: TGTGCCAGCAGCTTATGGGGAGACGAAAAACTGTTTTTT
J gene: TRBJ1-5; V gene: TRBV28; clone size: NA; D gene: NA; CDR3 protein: CASSFGGAGNQPQHF; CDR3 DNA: TGTGCCAGCAGTTTCGGGGGGGCCGGCAATCAGCCCCAGCATTTT
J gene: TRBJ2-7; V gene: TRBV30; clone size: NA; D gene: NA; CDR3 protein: CAWGGLPGQAYEQYF; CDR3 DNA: TGTGCCTGGGGGGGGCTACCTGGGCAAGCCTACGAGCAGTACTTC
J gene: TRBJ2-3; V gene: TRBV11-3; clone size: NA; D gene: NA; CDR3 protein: CASSSRRGVADTQYF; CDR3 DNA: TGTGCCAGCAGCTCCCGCAGGGGAGTTGCAGATACGCAGTATTTT
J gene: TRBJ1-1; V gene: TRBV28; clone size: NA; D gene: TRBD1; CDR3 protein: CASTGQGPNTEAFF; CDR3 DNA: TGTGCCAGCACCGGACAGGGGCCAAACACTGAAGCTTTCTTT
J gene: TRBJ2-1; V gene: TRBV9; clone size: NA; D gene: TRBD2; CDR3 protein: CASSVAGGEYNEQFF; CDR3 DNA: TGTGCCAGCAGCGTAGCGGGGGGGGAATACAATGAGCAGTTCTTC
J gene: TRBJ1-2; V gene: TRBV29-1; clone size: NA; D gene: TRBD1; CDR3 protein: CSAVQGSNYGYTF; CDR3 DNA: TGCAGCGCCGTACAGGGGTCTAACTATGGCTACACCTTC
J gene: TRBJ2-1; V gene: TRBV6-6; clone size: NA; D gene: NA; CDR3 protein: CASTRRDLYNEQFF; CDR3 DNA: TGTGCCAGCACTAGGCGGGACTTATACAATGAGCAGTTCTTC